This T cell receptor beta chain was identified during a study of identifying expanded T cells in peripheral blood (dated by TCRdb to the late 2010s). Notes on the research overall: Four technical replicates, made by sequencing separate aliquots from the same pool of genomic DNA, were compared pairwise.

Summary of the overall study and its limitations: Across all healthy-donor time intervals, the beta-binomial model significantly lowered both the number of clones called differentially abundant and the false-positive rate. The binomial model flagged 0.9 to 1.5 differentially abundant clones between technical replicates, compared with around 15 over around two weeks and 19 over four weeks. In all healthy donors, the variance in clone template counts between samples taken roughly 14 days apart rose significantly as total template count increased. The authors expected that over much longer intervals, such as months to years, biological variance in healthy repertoires might increase even further.

Remarks on this clone: Its binding antigen is unknown. The sample holds no much larger clone one base away, and base qualities are not on file.

During the collection period, no infections or other immune events were recorded for the healthy donors. Healthy-donor blood repertoires served as a training cohort to calibrate time-dependent variance in a beta-binomial model of T-cell clone differential abundance. There were roughly 10 healthy donors in the training cohort, of whom 3 were female and 7 were male. The donors were between roughly 25 and 70 years old, with an average age of roughly 40 years. Whole blood, obtained from a commercial supplier, was collected from each healthy donor at three time points spaced roughly 14 days apart. For immunosequencing, genomic DNA was extracted from whole blood that had not been sorted. The CDR3, cysteine through phenylalanine, is 14 amino acids long. CDR3 DNA is the only sequence kept; it has 42 bases, read in frame from the first base. V and J are truncated by 5 bases and 4 bases respectively, leaving an intervening sequence of 12 bases. The germline V gene specifies SGHTA as CDR1 and FQGTGA as CDR2.

The immunoSEQ Assay, which relies on bias-controlled multiplex PCR amplification of genomic DNA, was used to profile TCRbeta CDR3 regions. Per the original workflow: To quantify the absolute abundance of each unique TCRbeta CDR3 region, the sequences were collapsed and filtered. Differential abundance was tested with two models: a binomial (Fisher-equivalent) model and a beta-binomial model that adds time-dependent variance fitted from healthy donors. Clones with fewer than 5 combined templates were removed, and a clone was called differentially abundant if the clone's Benjamini-Hochberg FDR was below 0.01. Using the form v = (b*log(k)+a)^2, the beta-binomial variance was modeled as a function of the total template count across the two samples. TCRdb carries this immuneACCESS record with in-frame sequences only. Its versions omit some clonotypes, under half of them owing to an unresolved V gene in the studies checked, with the rest unexplained. D and trimming come from the DNA, and the V and J calls and clone size come from that table. The sample table holds 100,000 to 150,000 clones, of which approximately 86% were seen once. The ten most abundant clones make up 8.4% of the sample.

The chain is encoded by TRBV7-3 joined to TRBJ2-1; too little of a D gene remains to name it. This clonotype was sampled from a person aged 18-70 years in good health. Sequenced sample: blood. The nucleotide sequence is given as TGTGCCAGCAGCCCATGGGTGCGATACAATGAGCAGTTCTTC. Its product reads: CASSPWVRYNEQFF.